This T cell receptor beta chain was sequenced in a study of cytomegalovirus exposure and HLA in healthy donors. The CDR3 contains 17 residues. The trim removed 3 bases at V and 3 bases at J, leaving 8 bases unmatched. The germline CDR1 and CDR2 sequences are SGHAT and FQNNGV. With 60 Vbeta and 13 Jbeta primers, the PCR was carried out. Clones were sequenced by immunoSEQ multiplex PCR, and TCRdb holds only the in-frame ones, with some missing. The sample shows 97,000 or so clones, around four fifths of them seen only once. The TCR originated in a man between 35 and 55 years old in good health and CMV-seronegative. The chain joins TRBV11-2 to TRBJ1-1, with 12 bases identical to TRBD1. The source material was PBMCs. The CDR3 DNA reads TGTGCCAGCAGCTTCGGGACAGGGGGCGGGCAGTACACTGAAGCTTTCTTT. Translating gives CASSFGTGGGQYTEAFF.